This TCR beta chain is drawn from a study of control samples from healthy donors and cancer patients. The repertoire was sequenced with immunoSEQ multiplex PCR; TCRdb's copy has only in-frame clones and lacks some. In the table there are 70,000 to 75,000 clones, around 92% of which are singletons. V dropped 5 bases and J dropped 5 bases, with 19 bases sitting between them. CDR1 and CDR2 (germline): SGHAT, FQNNGV. The CDR3 spans 15 residues. The table lists this clone with a count of one. This rearrangement joins TRBV11-2 to TRBJ2-7; no clear D gene. This TCR was recovered from a man in his sixties with lung cancer. Sequenced: PBMCs. In DNA, the CDR3 is TGTGCCAGCAGCGTCCGTCCTGAATGGAGTGACGAGCAGTACTTC. Translation gives CASSVRPEWSDEQYF.